This T cell receptor (beta chain) was sequenced in a study of HIV-infected children after antiretroviral therapy interruption (dated by TCRdb to about 2019). Describing the broader study: All eight included children had a CD4+ count above 500 and a viral load below 50 copies/ml, with four on planned treatment interruption and four on continuous treatment. For the continuous-treatment arm, samples from the corresponding weeks 0, 48 and 150 were analyzed. Alongside thymic output measurements, TCR repertoires of children on planned treatment interruption were compared with TCR repertoires of children on continuous antiretroviral treatment. Median age was 9.5 years in the interruption group and roughly 8 years in the continuous treatment group. For the interruption arm, samples were taken at week 0, at week 12, at the end of interruption (week 24 or 48), and roughly 3 years after the study ended. Most participating children had recorded exposure to EBV and CMV. Overall study outcomes, separate from this receptor: The naive CD4+ Gini coefficient rose by the end of treatment interruption, suggesting clonal expansion, and returned to baseline by 3 years. In naive CD4+ repertoires of PTI patients, CDR3 sharing between time points fell after interruption began; many sequences were shared between end of interruption and 3 years later. The sorted CD45RA+ naive cells might contain minor non-naive CD45RA+ populations, such as EMRA or stem memory cells. The low number of patients is a limitation and the data should be interpreted with caution.

Library prep was done by 3' RACE. To correct PCR amplification bias, TCR libraries were generated from RNA with a 3' RACE protocol that used unique molecular identifiers. Amplicon libraries were pooled in groups of up to 12 and sequenced on an Illumina MiSeq using v2 2x250 paired-end chemistry. As for the authors' bioinformatics: Reads were processed with Decombinator to assign V and J genes and CDR3, with barcode-based error and PCR bias correction. Before the Gini coefficient was calculated with the R ineq package, repertoires were subsampled to the same depth. CDR3 similarity was assessed with GLIPH, Hamming distance and a shared triplet metric. Clones were called with MiXCR by TCRdb after fastp trimmed the public reads at Q25, and only in-frame beta chains were retained. Rows are unified per CDR3 protein, each entry keeping the most common DNA and genes. The V and J calls, along with clone size, are taken from TCRdb and not from the paper's own processing. For this sample the table gives tens of thousands of distinct CDR3 sequences, of which 6.5% were detected only once. More than 0.75% of the sample is in the top ten clones.

This clonotype has only a few counts. Its antigen target is currently unknown. No base quality information exists; no much larger clone differs at one position. The label giving this sample's treatment or condition can be read as: PENTA 11 planned treatment interruption arm or continuous ART arm. Participants were children from the United Kingdom aged 2 to 15 years who had received at least three-drug ART for at least 24 weeks. Cryopreserved PBMCs containing at least 5 million viable cells were needed, and a handful of candidate patients were excluded because their viable PBMC yield was low. Naive CD4+ CD45RA+ CD45RO- T cells were FACS-sorted from thawed PBMCs on a FACSAria III cell sorter. After sorting, cells were fixed, and RNA was extracted with the RNeasy FFPE kit and then with the RNeasy Micro kit. CDR3 length: 14 amino acids, cysteine to phenylalanine. Of all the DNA, just the CDR3 is kept, 42 bases in frame from base 1. Based on the germline V gene, the CDR1 and CDR2 sequences are SQVTM and ANQGSEA. V trim: 4 bases; J trim: 2 bases; unmatched bases: 6.

The V and J segments used are TRBV29-1 and TRBJ2-5, and TRBD1 matches 8 of the central bases. Sequenced here: CD45RA+ CD4+ T cells from PBMCs, pooled from several time points, sampled from a donor given antiretroviral therapy, either interrupted or continuous. The sample's cell subset or site label, decoded: naive CD4+ CD45RA+ CD45RO- T cells. This clonotype was obtained from a pool of human donors with HIV. The DNA reads as follows: TGCAGCGTTGCTACTGGGACAGGACAAGAGACCCAGTACTTC. This gives the protein CSVATGTGQETQYF. Outside the CDR3, residues come from the reference TRBV29-1 and TRBJ2-5 proteins, so the full variable domain is: SAVISQKPSRDICQRGTSLTIQCQVDSQVTMMFWYRQQPGQSLTLIATANQGSEATYESGFVIDKFPISRPNLTFSTLTVSNMSPEDSSIYLCSVATGTGQETQYFGPGTRLLVL.